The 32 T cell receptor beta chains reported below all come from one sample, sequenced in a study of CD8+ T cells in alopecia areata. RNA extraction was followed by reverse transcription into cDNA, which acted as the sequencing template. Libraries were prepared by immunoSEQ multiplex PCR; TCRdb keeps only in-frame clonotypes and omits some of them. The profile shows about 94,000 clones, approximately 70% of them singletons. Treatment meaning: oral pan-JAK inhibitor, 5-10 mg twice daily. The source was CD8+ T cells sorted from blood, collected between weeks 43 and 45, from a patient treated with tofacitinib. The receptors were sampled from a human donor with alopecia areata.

The CDR3 spells CASETAGVSTDTQYF. The CDR3, as DNA: TGTGCCAGCGAAACGGCGGGGGTTAGCACAGATACGCAGTATTTT. V gene TRBV27 combines with J gene TRBJ2-3; 7 bases line up with TRBD2. The CDR3 contains 15 residues. The V gene's germline CDR1 is MNHEY and CDR2 SMNVEV (reference sequence). J gave up 0 bases and V 8 bases, and 8 bases lay outside the gene matches.

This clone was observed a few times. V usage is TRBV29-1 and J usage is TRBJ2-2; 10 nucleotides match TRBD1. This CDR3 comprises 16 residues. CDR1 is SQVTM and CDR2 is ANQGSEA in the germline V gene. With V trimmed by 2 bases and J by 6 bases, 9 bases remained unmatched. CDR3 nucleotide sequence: TGCAGCGTTGAAAATCCCGGGACAGGGGATGCCGGGGAGCTGTTTTTT. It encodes CSVENPGTGDAGELFF.

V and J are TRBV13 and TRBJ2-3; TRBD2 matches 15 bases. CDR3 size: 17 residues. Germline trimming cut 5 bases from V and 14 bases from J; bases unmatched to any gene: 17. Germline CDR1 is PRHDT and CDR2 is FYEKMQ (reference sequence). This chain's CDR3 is CASSPGGLAGGSSESYF. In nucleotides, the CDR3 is TGTGCCAGCAGCCCCGGGGGACTAGCGGGGGGATCCAGCGAATCGTATTTT. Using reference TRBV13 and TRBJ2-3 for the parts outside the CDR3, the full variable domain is AAGVIQSPRHLIKEKRETATLKCYPIPRHDTVYWYQQGPGQDPQFLISFYEKMQSDKGSIPDRFSAQQFSDYHSELNMSSLELGDSALYFCASSPGGLAGGSSESYFGPGTRLTVL.

The CDR3 region is CASSLGGTGAFYEQYF. For the CDR3, the DNA is TGCGCCAGCAGCTTGGGCGGAACCGGGGCATTCTACGAGCAGTACTTC. The chain has TRBV5-1 and TRBJ2-7; tentatively, D is TRBD1 or TRBD2 (5 bases each). This CDR3 has 16 residues. Looked up from germline, CDR1 is SGHRS and CDR2 is YFSETQ. The V end lost 0 bases, the J end lost 3 bases, and 16 bases lay between the germline ends.

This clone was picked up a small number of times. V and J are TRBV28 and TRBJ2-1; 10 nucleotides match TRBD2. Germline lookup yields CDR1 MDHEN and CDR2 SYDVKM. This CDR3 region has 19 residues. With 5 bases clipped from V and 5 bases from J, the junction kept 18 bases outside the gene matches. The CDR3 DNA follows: TGTGCCAGCAGTCCCACGGGGTGGAGTAGCGGGGGGCTCGACAATGAGCAGTTCTTC. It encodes CASSPTGWSSGGLDNEQFF.

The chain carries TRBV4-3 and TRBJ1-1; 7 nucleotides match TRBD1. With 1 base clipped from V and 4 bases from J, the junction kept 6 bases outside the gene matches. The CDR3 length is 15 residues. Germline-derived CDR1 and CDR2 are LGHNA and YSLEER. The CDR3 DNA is TGCGCCAGCAGCCAAGGACAGGGTAGAGGCACTGAAGCTTTCTTT. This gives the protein CASSQGQGRGTEAFF.

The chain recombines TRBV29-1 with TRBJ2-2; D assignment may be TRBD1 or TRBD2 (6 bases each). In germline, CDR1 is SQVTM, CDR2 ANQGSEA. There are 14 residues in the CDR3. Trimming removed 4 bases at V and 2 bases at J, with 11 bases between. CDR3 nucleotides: TGCAGCGTTGTTTTCGGGGGCAACACCGGGGAGCTGTTTTTT. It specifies CSVVFGGNTGELFF.

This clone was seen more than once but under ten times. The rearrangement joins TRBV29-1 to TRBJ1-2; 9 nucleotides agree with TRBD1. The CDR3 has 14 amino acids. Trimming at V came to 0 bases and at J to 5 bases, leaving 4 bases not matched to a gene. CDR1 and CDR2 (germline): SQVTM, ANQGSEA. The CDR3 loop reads CSVEDPDRGYGYTF. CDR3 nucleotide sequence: TGCAGCGTTGAAGACCCGGACAGGGGATATGGCTACACCTTC.

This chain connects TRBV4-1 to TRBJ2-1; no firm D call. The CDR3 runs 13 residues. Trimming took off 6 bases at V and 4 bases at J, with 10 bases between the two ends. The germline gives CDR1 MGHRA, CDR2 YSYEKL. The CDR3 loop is CASRSLGYNEQFF. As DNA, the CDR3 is TGCGCCAGCAGGAGTCTGGGATACAATGAGCAGTTCTTC.

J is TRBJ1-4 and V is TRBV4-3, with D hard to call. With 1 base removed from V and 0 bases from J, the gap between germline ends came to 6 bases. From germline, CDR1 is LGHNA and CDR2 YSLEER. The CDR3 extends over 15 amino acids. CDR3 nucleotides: TGCGCCAGCAGCCAAGGGACCGCAACTAATGAAAAACTGTTTTTT. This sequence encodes CASSQGTATNEKLFF.

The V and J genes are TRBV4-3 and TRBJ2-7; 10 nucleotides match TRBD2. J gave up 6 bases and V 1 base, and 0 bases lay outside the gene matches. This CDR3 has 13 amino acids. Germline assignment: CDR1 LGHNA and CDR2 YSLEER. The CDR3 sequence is CASSQGLAGEQYF. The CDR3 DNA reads TGCGCCAGCAGCCAAGGACTAGCGGGCGAGCAGTACTTC.

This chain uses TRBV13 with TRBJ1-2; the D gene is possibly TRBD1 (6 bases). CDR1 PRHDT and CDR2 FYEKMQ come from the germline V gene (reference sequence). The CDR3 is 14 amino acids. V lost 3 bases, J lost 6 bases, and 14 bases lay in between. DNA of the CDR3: TGTGCCAGCAGCTTTTCTAGGGACATCAATGGCTACACCTTC. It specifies CASSFSRDINGYTF.

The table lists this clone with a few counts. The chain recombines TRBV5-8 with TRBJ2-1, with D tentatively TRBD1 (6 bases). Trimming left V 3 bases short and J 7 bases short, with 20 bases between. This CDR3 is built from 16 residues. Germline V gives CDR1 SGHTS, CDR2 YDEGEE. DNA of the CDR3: TGTGCCAGCAGCTCGTCCGGGACACGCTTAGGGAATGAGCAGTTCTTC. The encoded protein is CASSSSGTRLGNEQFF.

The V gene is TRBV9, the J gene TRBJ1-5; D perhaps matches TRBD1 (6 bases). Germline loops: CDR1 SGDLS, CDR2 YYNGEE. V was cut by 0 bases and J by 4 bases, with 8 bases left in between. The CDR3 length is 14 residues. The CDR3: CASSVGDTNQPQHF. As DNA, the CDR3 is TGTGCCAGCAGCGTAGGGGACACTAATCAGCCCCAGCATTTT.

The CDR3 region is CASSQGGADNSPLHF. DNA for the CDR3: TGCGCCAGCAGCCAAGGGGGGGCAGATAATTCACCCCTCCACTTT. The V gene is TRBV4-1, the J gene TRBJ1-6; D perhaps matches TRBD1 (6 bases). This CDR3 region has 15 residues. V lost 1 base, J lost 5 bases, and 9 bases lay in between. The germline CDR1 and CDR2 sequences are MGHRA and YSYEKL.

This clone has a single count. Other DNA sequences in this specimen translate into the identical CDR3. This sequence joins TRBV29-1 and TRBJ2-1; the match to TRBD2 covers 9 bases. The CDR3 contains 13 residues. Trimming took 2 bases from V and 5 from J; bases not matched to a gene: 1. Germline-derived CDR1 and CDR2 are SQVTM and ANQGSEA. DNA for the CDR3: TGCAGCGTTGAACTAGCGGGGCACAATGAGCAGTTCTTC. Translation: CSVELAGHNEQFF.

CDR3 amino acids: CASSVEDSFYNEQFF. CDR3 DNA: TGTGCCAGCAGCGTAGAAGACAGCTTTTACAATGAGCAGTTCTTC. The chain carries TRBV9 and TRBJ2-1, with D perhaps TRBD1 (5 bases). V lost 0 bases, J lost 4 bases, and 11 bases lay in between. CDR3 length equals 15 residues. Per the germline V gene, CDR1 is SGDLS and CDR2 is YYNGEE.

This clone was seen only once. This CDR3 is CASSSSLDEKLFF. DNA for the CDR3: TGTGCCAGCAGCTCCTCACTGGATGAAAAACTGTTTTTT. The chain is built from TRBV5-6 and TRBJ1-4; D is undetermined. This CDR3 region has 13 residues. CDR1 is SGHDT and CDR2 is YYEEEE in the germline V gene. Trimming took off 3 bases at V and 6 bases at J, with 9 bases between the two ends.

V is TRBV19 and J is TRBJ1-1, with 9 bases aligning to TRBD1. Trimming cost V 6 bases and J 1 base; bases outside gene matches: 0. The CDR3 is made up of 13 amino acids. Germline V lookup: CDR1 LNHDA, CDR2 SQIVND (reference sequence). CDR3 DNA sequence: TGTGCCAGTAGGGACAGGGGGAACACTGAAGCTTTCTTT. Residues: CASRDRGNTEAFF.

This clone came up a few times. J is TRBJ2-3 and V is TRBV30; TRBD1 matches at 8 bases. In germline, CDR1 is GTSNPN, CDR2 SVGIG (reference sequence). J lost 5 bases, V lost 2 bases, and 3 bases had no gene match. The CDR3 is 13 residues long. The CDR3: CAWSMGQEDTQYF. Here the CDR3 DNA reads TGTGCCTGGAGTATGGGACAGGAAGATACGCAGTATTTT.

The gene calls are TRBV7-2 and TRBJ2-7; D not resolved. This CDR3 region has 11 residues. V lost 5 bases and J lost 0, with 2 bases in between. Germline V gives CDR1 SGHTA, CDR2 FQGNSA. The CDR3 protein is CASSASYEQYF. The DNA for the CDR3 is TGTGCCAGCAGCGCCTCCTACGAGCAGTACTTC.

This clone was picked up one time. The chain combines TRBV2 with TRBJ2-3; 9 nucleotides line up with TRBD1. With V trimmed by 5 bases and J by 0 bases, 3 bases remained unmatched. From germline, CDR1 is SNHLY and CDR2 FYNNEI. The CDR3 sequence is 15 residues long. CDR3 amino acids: CASSRGQGSTDTQYF. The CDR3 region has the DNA TGTGCCAGCAGTCGTGGACAGGGGAGCACAGATACGCAGTATTTT.

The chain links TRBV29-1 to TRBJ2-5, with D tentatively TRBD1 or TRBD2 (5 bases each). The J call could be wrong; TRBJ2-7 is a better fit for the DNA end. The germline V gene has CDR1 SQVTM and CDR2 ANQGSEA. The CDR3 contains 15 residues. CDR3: CSVEVVGRLSYEQYF. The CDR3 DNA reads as TGCAGCGTTGAAGTAGTGGGACGCCTATCCTACGAGCAGTACTTC.

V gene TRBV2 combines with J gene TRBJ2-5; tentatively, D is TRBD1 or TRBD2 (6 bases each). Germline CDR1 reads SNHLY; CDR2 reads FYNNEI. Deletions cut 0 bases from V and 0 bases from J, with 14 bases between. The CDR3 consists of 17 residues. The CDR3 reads CASSEAWGAADQETQYF. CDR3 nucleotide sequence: TGTGCCAGCAGTGAAGCGTGGGGGGCGGCGGACCAAGAGACCCAGTACTTC.

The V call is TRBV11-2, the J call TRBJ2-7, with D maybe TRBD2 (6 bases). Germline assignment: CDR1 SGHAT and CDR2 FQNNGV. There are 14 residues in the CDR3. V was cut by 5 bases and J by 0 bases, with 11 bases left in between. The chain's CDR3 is CASSGGTGSYEQYF. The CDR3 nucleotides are TGTGCCAGCAGCGGAGGGACGGGCTCCTACGAGCAGTACTTC.

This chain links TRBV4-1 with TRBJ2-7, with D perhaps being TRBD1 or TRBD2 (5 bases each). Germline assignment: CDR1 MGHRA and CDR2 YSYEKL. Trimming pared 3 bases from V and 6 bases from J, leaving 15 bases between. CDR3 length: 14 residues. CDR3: CASSQLPGTGEQYF. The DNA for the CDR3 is TGCGCCAGCAGCCAGTTACCGGGGACCGGCGAGCAGTACTTC.

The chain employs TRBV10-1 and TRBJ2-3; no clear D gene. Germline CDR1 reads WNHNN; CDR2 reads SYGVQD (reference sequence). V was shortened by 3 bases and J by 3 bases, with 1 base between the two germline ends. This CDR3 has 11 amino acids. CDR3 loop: CASSETDTQYF. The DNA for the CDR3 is TGCGCCAGCAGTGAAACAGATACGCAGTATTTT.

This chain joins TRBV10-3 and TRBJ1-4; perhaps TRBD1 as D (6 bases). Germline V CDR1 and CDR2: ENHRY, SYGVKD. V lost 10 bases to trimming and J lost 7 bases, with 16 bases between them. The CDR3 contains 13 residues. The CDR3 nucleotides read TGTGCCACCCTGGGGGCTTTAGGTGAAAAACTGTTTTTT. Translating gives CATLGALGEKLFF.

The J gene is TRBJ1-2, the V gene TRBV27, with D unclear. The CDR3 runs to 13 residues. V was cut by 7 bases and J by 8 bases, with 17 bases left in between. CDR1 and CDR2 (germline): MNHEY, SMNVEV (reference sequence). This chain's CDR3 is CASKGRDPNGYTF. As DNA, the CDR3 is TGTGCCAGCAAGGGTCGGGATCCTAACGGCTACACCTTC.

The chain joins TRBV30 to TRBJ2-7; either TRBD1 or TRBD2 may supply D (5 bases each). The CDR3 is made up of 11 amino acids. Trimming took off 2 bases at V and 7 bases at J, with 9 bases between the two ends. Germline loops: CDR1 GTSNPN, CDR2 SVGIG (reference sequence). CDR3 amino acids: CAWSNGAEQYF. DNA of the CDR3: TGTGCCTGGAGTAACGGGGCGGAGCAGTACTTC.

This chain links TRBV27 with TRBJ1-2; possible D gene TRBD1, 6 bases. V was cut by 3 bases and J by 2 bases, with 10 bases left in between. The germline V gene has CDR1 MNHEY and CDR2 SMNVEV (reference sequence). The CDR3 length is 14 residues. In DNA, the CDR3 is TGTGCCAGCAGTTTCTCGACAGGAAACTATGGCTACACCTTC. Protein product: CASSFSTGNYGYTF.

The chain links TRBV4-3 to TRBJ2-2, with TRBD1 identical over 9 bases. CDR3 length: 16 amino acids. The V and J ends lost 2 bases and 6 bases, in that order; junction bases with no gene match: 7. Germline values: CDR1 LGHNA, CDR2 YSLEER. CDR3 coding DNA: TGCGCCAGCAGCCAACACTCACAGGGGGCGGCCGGGGAGCTGTTTTTT. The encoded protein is CASSQHSQGAAGELFF.